This T cell receptor beta chain was retrieved from a study of CD8 T cells in ankylosing spondylitis. TCRdb recomputed calls from the 5' RACE reads with MiXCR, one row per CDR3 protein. The profile shows some 200,000 distinct CDR3 sequences, roughly 12% of them singletons. The CDR3 loop spans 13 amino acids. Germline values: CDR1 GTSNPN, CDR2 SVGIG (reference sequence). Deletions cut 4 bases from V and 8 bases from J, with 15 bases between. The origin of this receptor is a male donor with ankylosing spondylitis or in good health (not recorded which). This chain links TRBV30 with TRBJ2-1, with D unresolved. Sequenced sample: blood, either unsorted or a sorted T cell fraction (not recorded which). Written as DNA, the CDR3 is TGTGCCTGGAACGACTTGGTCGGAGATGAGCAGTTCTTC. Translation: CAWNDLVGDEQFF.